Presented here are 2 T cell receptor beta chains from one specimen sequenced in a study of blood T cell repertoires in COVID-19. TCRdb's table, derived via immunoSEQ multiplex PCR, lists solely in-frame clones and lacks some. The table shows around 20,000 clones, with 86% occurring only once. Input material: peripheral blood. The receptor set was obtained from a man aged 70-80 years with acute or convalescent COVID-19.

V is TRBV3-1 (or the pseudogene TRBV3-2) and J is TRBJ2-1; 10 bases agree with TRBD2. V lost 2 bases to trimming and J lost 2 bases; unmatched junction nucleotides: 0. CDR3 length equals 15 residues. Germline V gene sequence: CDR1 LGHDT, CDR2 YNNKEL (reference sequence). The CDR3 coding sequence is TGTGCCAGCAGCCAACTAGCGGGAGCCTACAATGAGCAGTTCTTC. This encodes CASSQLAGAYNEQFF.

V is TRBV6-4 and J is TRBJ1-1; 8 nucleotides align to TRBD1. The germline CDR1 and CDR2 sequences are MRHNA and SNTAGT. After removal of 6 bases from V and 0 bases from J, the junction contained 3 bases not matched to a gene. The CDR3 contains 14 residues. The CDR3 DNA reads TGTGCCAGCAGAAAGGACAGGGTGAACACTGAAGCTTTCTTT. Translation gives CASRKDRVNTEAFF.